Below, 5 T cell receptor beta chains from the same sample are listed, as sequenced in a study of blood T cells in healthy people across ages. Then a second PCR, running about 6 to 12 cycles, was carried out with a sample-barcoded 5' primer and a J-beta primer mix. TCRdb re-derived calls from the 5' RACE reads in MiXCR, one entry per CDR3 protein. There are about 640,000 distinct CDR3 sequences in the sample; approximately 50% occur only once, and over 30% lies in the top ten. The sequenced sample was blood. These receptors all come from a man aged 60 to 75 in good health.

This chain's CDR3 is CASRGRRGTAIITEAFF. CDR3 sequence (DNA): TGTGCCAGCAGGGGCCGTCGGGGGACAGCTATAATCACTGAAGCTTTCTTT. This chain connects TRBV6-1 to TRBJ1-1, with 7 nucleotides matching TRBD1. V lost 6 bases to trimming and J lost 4 bases; unmatched junction nucleotides: 17. This CDR3 region has 17 residues. The V gene's germline CDR1 is MNHNS and CDR2 SASEGT.

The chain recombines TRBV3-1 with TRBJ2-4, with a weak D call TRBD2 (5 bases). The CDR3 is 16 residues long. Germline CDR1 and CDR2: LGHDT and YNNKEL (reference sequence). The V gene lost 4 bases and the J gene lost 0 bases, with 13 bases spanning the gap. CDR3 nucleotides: TGTGCCAGCAGCCCAGCCGCGCGGGTAGCCAAAAACATTCAGTACTTC. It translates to CASSPAARVAKNIQYF.

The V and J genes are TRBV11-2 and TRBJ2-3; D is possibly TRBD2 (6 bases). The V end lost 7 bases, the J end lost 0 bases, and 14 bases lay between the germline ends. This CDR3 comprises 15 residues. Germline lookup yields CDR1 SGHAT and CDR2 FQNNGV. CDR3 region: CASTTSSRSTDTQYF. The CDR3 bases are TGTGCCAGCACTACTAGCTCCCGTAGCACAGATACGCAGTATTTT.

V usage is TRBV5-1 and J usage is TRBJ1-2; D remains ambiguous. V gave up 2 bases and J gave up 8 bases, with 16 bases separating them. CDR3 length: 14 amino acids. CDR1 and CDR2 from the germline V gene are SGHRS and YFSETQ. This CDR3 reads CASSFGQLVEGYTF. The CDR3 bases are TGCGCCAGCAGCTTCGGTCAGCTAGTCGAAGGCTACACCTTC.

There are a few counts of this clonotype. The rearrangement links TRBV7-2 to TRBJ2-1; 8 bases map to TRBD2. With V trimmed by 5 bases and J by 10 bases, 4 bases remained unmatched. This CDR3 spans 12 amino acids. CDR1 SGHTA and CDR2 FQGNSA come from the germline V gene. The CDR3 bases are TGTGCCAGCAGCATCCGGACTAGCGAGCAGTTCTTC. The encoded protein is CASSIRTSEQFF.